This TCR beta chain came from a study of metastatic and nonmetastatic thyroid tumors. Study background: It was across blood and tumor or nodule tissue from malignant and benign thyroid patients that repertoires were compared.

Overall study findings and caveats: Reportedly, malignant thyroid tumors had significantly higher TCR beta diversity than benign nodules, in blood and tumor.

Authors' analysis steps: Differences in CDR3 between clinicopathological groups were drawn on to build a classifier intended to discriminate distant-metastatic papillary thyroid cancer patients. With MiXCR, TCRdb called clones anew from the PCR reads. The V and J calls shown here were made by TCRdb, not taken from the authors' results. The table lists 20,000 to 25,000 clones, about 11% of them singletons. This clone was seen a handful of times. Its antigen is not known. No patient received treatment before thyroid surgery. Germline values: CDR1 MDHEN, CDR2 SYDVKM. The V end was cut by 3 bases, the J end by 2 bases, with 13 bases between. The CDR3 has 15 residues.

The chain is built from TRBV28 and TRBJ2-5; D is ambiguous. This TCR came from a female donor with papillary thyroid cancer or a benign thyroid nodule (not recorded which). Some clones in this sample may be carry-over from other donors' samples. The material sequenced was blood. The CDR3 loop reads CASSFLSAQQETQYF. CDR3 nucleotide sequence: TGTGCCAGCAGTTTTCTGTCTGCCCAACAAGAGACCCAGTACTTC.